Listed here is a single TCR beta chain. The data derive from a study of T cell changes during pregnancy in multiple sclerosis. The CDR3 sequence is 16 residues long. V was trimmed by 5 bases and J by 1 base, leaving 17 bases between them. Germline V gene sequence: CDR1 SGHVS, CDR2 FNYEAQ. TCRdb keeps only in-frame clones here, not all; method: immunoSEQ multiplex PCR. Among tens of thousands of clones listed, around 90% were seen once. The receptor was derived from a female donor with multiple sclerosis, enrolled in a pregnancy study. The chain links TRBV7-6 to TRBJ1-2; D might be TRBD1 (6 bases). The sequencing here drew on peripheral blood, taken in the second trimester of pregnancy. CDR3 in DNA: TGTGCCAGCAGCCCAGCCGGGGGGCAGGGTAACTATGGCTACACCTTC. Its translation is CASSPAGGQGNYGYTF.